The present entry profiles one T cell receptor (beta chain) with its context. The source of the sample is a study of blood T cell repertoires in COVID-19. TCRdb's table, derived via immunoSEQ multiplex PCR, lists solely in-frame clones and lacks some. Of 55,000 to 65,000 clones in the sample, 80% to 85% were seen once. Unmatched junction bases numbered 9, after V lost 4 bases and J lost 9 bases. The CDR3 length is 13 residues. CDR1 and CDR2 (germline): GTSNPN, SVGIG (reference sequence). The sample comprised peripheral blood. The chain recombines TRBV30 with TRBJ1-1; 9 nucleotides match TRBD1. The origin of this receptor is a man younger than 40 with COVID-19, enrolled during active disease. The CDR3 DNA sequence: TGTGCCTGGACTCGGGGACAGGGCGGGCAAGCTTTCTTT. Amino acids: CAWTRGQGGQAFF.